This record looks at one T cell receptor beta chain sequence and its context. Its target is unknown. The data derive from a study of CD8+ T cells in alopecia areata. Whole-study results and caveats: In scalp samples, resident alphabeta T cells of normal skin are also sequenced. Numerous clones, expanded in lesions, remained in scalp and blood during tofacitinib.

The treatment: oral pan-JAK inhibitor, 5-10 mg twice daily. The study team obtained lesional scalp punch biopsies and peripheral blood from alopecia areata patients. CD4+ and CD8+ T cells were sorted from PBMCs stained for CD3, CD4 and CD8. RNA, once extracted, was reverse transcribed into cDNA for use as the sequencing template. Here immunoSEQ multiplex PCR was the method, and the copy in TCRdb shows in-frame clones only, minus some. The sample has about 290,000 clones, 58% seen once. The origin of this receptor is a human donor with alopecia areata. The sequencing used CD4+ T cells sorted from blood, collected at week 24, from a patient treated with tofacitinib.

The CDR3 loop is CASSLAGTSSFQETQYF. In DNA form, the CDR3 reads TGTGCCAGCAGCTTGGCGGGGACTAGCAGCTTCCAAGAGACCCAGTACTTC. The V and J genes are TRBV11-1 and TRBJ2-5; TRBD2 aligns across 9 bases. Trimming at V came to 3 bases and at J to 1 base, leaving 9 bases not matched to a gene. CDR3 length: 17 residues. CDR1 is SGHAT and CDR2 is FQDESV in the germline V gene (reference sequence).